The subject of this entry is one TCR beta chain. The length of the CDR3 is 16 residues. V was cut by 4 bases and J by 2 bases, with 19 bases left in between. Germline-derived CDR1 and CDR2 are SGDLS and YYNGEE. The record originates from a study of sequential checkpoint blockade in melanoma. Study at large: Arm A got nivolumab then ipilimumab; arm B the reverse, 1:1. After both sequences, patients received maintenance nivolumab.

Documented treatment: randomized to nivolumab then ipilimumab (arm A) or the reverse (arm B). No patient had prior DNA-damaging chemotherapy. Sorted cells were live CD3+CD8+, lacking CD19 and CD56, from PBMCs. Sequenced by immunoSEQ multiplex PCR; TCRdb stores in-frame clones only, minus some. The sample contains over 20,000 clones, approximately 68% of which appear only once. The receptor was derived from a human donor with melanoma. This sample comprised CD8+ T cells sorted from blood (inferred from file names), obtained from a patient given nivolumab and ipilimumab in sequence. This chain uses TRBV9 with TRBJ2-7; TRBD2 is a possible D gene (6 bases). As DNA, the CDR3 is TGTGCCAGCAGCTATTCGGGGGAGCATCCTCCCTACGAGCAGTACTTC. Amino acids: CASSYSGEHPPYEQYF.